This T cell receptor beta chain was observed in a study of T cells in Graves' hyperthyroidism and ophthalmopathy. Background on the study: Staff took peripheral blood when the initial diagnosis was made, before any treatment began.

Ten or more counts support this clonotype. Its antigen is as yet unknown. Overall study results and limits: Also found in blood were most expanded thyroid clonotypes above 0.001.

The V and J ends lost 6 bases and 0 bases, in that order; junction bases with no gene match: 8. The V gene's germline CDR1 is MDHEN and CDR2 SYDVKM. This CDR3 spans 16 amino acids. Patients aged 18 to 65 had newly diagnosed hyperthyroidism that had lasted under 2 months. Predating any ophthalmopathy symptoms, the blood sample was taken at first hyperthyroidism diagnosis. Amplification targeted TCR beta CDR3 regions from RNA transcripts. HTBI primers drove first-round RT-PCR of the TCR CDR3. TCRdb re-called the multiplex PCR reads with MiXCR, one entry per CDR3 protein. The table lists under 400,000 distinct CDR3 sequences, approximately 15% of them singletons.

What was sequenced was blood. The clonotype originates from a young woman with Graves' hyperthyroidism that later progressed to Graves' ophthalmopathy. The chain is built from TRBV28 and TRBJ1-5; 7 bases are a match to TRBD1. For the CDR3, the DNA is TGTGCCAGCAGCATATTGGGGACAGATAGCAATCAGCCCCAGCATTTT. Translation: CASSILGTDSNQPQHF.